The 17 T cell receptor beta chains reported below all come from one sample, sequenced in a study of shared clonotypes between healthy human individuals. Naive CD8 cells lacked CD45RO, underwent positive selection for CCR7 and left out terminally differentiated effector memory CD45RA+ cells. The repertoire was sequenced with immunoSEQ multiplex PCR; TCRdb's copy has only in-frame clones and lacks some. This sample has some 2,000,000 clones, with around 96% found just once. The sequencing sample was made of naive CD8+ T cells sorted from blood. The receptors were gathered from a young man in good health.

Here the CDR3 reads CASTPQGLAGDHQETQYF. CDR3 DNA: TGTGCCAGCACCCCCCAGGGACTAGCGGGCGACCACCAAGAGACCCAGTACTTC. The rearrangement uses TRBV5-8 and TRBJ2-5, with TRBD2 matching 12 bases. The trim removed 6 bases at V and 0 bases at J, leaving 12 bases unmatched. Germline V gene data show CDR1 as SGHTS and CDR2 as YDEGEE. The CDR3 sequence is 18 residues long.

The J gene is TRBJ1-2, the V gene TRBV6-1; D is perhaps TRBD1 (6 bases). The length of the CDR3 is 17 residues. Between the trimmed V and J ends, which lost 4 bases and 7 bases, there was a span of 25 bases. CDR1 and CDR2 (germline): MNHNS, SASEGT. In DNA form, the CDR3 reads TGTGCCAGCAGTGGCCGGTTACATGACGGGGGCGCTTCTGGCTACACCTTC. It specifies CASSGRLHDGGASGYTF.

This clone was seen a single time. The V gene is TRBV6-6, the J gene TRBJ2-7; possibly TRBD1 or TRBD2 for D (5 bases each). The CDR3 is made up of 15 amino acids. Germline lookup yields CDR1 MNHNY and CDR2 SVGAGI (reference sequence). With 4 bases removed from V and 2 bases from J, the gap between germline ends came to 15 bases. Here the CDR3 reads CASSSSTGPTYEQYF. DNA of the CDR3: TGTGCCAGCAGTTCGAGCACGGGACCCACCTACGAGCAGTACTTC.

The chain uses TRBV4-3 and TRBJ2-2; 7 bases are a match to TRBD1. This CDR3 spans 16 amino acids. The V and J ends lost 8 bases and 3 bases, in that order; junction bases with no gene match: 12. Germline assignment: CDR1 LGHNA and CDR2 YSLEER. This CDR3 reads CASGSTQGKHTGELFF. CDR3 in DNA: TGCGCCAGCGGATCTACACAGGGGAAGCACACCGGGGAGCTGTTTTTT.

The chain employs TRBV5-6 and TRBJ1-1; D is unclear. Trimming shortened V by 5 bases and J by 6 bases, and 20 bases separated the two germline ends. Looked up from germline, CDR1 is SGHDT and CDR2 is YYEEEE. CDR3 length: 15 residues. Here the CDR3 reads CASRSSGRDISEAFF. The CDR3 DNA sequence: TGTGCCAGCAGGTCTTCGGGAAGAGACATCTCTGAAGCTTTCTTT.

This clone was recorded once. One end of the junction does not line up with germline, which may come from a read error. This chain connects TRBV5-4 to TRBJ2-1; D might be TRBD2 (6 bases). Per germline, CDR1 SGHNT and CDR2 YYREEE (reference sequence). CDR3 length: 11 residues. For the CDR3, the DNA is TGTGCCAGCAGCTGGGGGGACGAGCGGTTCTTC. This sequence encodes CASSWGDERFF.

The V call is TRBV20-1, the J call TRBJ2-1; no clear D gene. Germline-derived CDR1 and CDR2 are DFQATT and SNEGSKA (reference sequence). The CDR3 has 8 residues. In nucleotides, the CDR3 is TGCAGAGGGAATGAGCAGTTCTTC. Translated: CRGNEQFF.

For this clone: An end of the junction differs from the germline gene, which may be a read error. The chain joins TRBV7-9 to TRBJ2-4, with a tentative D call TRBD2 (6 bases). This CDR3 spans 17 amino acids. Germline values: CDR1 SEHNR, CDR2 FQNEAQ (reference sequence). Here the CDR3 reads CASGLRDGLLAKNIQYF. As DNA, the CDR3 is TGTGCCAGCGGCTTGCGGGACGGATTACTAGCCAAAAACATTCAGTACTTC.

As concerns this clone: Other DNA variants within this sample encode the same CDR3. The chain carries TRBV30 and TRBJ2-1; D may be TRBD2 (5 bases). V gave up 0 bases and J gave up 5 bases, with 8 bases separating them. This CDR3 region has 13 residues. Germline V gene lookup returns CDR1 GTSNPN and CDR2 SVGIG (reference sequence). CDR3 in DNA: TGTGCCTGGAGTGTAACCGGGAACAATGAGCAGTTCTTC. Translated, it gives CAWSVTGNNEQFF. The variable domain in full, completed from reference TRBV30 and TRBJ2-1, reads SQTIHQWPATLVQPVGSPLSLECTVEGTSNPNLYWYRQAAGRGLQLLFYSVGIGQISSEVPQNLSASRPQDRQFILSSKKLLLSDSGFYLCAWSVTGNNEQFFGPGTRLTVL.

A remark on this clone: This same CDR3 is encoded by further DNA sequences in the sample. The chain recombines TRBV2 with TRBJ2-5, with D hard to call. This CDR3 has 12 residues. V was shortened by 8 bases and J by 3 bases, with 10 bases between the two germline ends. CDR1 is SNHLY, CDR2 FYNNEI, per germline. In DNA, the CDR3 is TGTGCCAGCTGGGGTGCAAAAGAGACCCAGTACTTC. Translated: CASWGAKETQYF. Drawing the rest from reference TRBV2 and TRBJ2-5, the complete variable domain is EPEVTQTPSHQVTQMGQEVILRCVPISNHLYFYWYRQILGQKVEFLVSFYNNEISEKSEIFDDQFSVERPDGSNFTLKIRSTKLEDSAMYFCASWGAKETQYFGPGTRLLVL.

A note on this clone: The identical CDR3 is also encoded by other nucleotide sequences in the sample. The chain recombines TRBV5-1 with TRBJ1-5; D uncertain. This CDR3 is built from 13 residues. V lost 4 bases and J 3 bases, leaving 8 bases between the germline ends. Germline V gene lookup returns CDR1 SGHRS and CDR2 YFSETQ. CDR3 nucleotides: TGCGCCAGCAGCCTCGGTTACAATCAGCCCCAGCATTTT. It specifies CASSLGYNQPQHF.

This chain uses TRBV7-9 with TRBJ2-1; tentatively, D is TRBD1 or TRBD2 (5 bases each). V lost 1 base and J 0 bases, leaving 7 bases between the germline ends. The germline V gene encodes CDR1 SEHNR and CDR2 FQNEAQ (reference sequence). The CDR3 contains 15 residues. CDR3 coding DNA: TGTGCCAGCAGCTTAGTCGGGGCCTCCTACAATGAGCAGTTCTTC. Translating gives CASSLVGASYNEQFF. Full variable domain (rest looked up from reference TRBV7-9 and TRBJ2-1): DTGVSQNPRHKITKRGQNVTFRCDPISEHNRLYWYRQTLGQGPEFLTYFQNEAQLEKSRLLSDRFSAERPKGSFSTLEIQRTEQGDSAMYLCASSLVGASYNEQFFGPGTRLTVL.

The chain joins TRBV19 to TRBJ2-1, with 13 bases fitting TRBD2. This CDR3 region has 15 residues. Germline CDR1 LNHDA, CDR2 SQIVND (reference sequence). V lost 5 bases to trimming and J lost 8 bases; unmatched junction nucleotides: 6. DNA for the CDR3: TGTGCCAGTAGTCCCCGGACTAGCGGGGGCGATGAGCAGTTCTTC. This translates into CASSPRTSGGDEQFF.

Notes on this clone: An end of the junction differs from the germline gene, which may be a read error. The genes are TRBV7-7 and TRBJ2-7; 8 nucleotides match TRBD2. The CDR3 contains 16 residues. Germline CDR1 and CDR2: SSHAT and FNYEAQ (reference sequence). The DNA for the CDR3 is TGTGCTAGCAGCTTAGTATGGGAGCCCGCGGGGGGCGAGCAGTACTTC. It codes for CASSLVWEPAGGEQYF.

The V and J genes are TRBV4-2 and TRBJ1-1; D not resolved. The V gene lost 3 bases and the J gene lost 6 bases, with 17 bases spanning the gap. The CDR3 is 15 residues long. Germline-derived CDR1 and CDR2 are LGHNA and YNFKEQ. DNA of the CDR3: TGTGCCAGCAGCCAGGTATCCGAAAGACTCGCTGAAGCTTTCTTT. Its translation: CASSQVSERLAEAFF.

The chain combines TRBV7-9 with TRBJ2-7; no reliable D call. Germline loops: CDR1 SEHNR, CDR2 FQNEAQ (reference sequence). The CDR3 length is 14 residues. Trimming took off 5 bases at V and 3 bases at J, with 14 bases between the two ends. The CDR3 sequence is CASSPRSLSYEQYF. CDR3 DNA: TGTGCCAGCAGCCCGCGGTCTCTCAGCTACGAGCAGTACTTC.

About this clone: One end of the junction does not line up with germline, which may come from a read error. The CDR3 spells CSVEDGRGLFLF. CDR3 nucleotide sequence: TGCAGCGTTGAAGATGGCCGGGGCCTATTTTTGTTT. J is TRBJ2-3 and V is TRBV29-1; D may be TRBD1 or TRBD2 (5 bases each). This CDR3 is built from 12 residues. Germline-derived CDR1 and CDR2 are SQVTM and ANQGSEA.